One sample yielded the 12 T cell receptor beta chains listed below, sequenced in a study of cytomegalovirus exposure and HLA in healthy donors. This table comes from immunoSEQ multiplex PCR, and its TCRdb copy is limited to in-frame clones, with some not included. The sample lists some 220,000 clones, 85% to 95% occurring once. Sequences were obtained from PBMCs. These receptors came from a woman aged 18-30 years in good health and CMV-seronegative.

V gene TRBV6-5 combines with J gene TRBJ2-1; a possible D gene is TRBD2 (6 bases). Germline lookup yields CDR1 MNHEY and CDR2 SVGAGI. The CDR3 has 12 amino acids. V was trimmed by 0 bases and J by 9 bases, leaving 6 bases between them. The chain's CDR3 is CASSYSGGEQFF. As DNA, the CDR3 is TGTGCCAGCAGTTACTCGGGAGGTGAGCAGTTCTTC.

Only one count was recorded for this clone. The chain links TRBV28 to TRBJ1-1; no definite D call. V lost 6 bases and J lost 4, with 6 bases in between. The CDR3 totals 11 residues. Germline-derived CDR1 and CDR2 are MDHEN and SYDVKM. CDR3 protein: CASRIATEAFF. The CDR3 coding sequence is TGTGCCAGCAGGATAGCCACTGAAGCTTTCTTT.

The CDR3 loop reads CASRRGLAVEDTQYF. The CDR3 DNA sequence: TGTGCCTCCAGGCGGGGACTAGCGGTAGAAGATACGCAGTATTTT. The V gene is TRBV2, the J gene TRBJ2-3, with 11 bases matching TRBD2. The junction had 12 bases not matched to a gene; V was cut back by 11 bases and J by 5 bases. CDR1 SNHLY and CDR2 FYNNEI come from the germline V gene. The CDR3 length is 15 residues. Full variable domain (rest looked up from reference TRBV2 and TRBJ2-3): EPEVTQTPSHQVTQMGQEVILRCVPISNHLYFYWYRQILGQKVEFLVSFYNNEISEKSEIFDDQFSVERPDGSNFTLKIRSTKLEDSAMYFCASRRGLAVEDTQYFGPGTRLTVL.

The chain recombines TRBV10-3 with TRBJ1-1; a weak D match, TRBD1 (6 bases). The V gene lost 8 bases and the J gene lost 0 bases, with 10 bases spanning the gap. The CDR3 covers 13 residues. Germline V CDR1 and CDR2: ENHRY, SYGVKD. CDR3 in amino acids: CAICGGMNTEAFF. CDR3 DNA sequence: TGTGCCATCTGCGGGGGCATGAACACTGAAGCTTTCTTT.

This sequence joins TRBV28 and TRBJ1-1; 7 bases fit TRBD1. CDR3 size: 14 residues. Germline V gene data show CDR1 as MDHEN and CDR2 as SYDVKM. The V and J ends lost 4 bases and 0 bases, in that order; junction bases with no gene match: 2. CDR3 sequence (DNA): TGTGCCAGCAGTTCGGGACAGTTGAACACTGAAGCTTTCTTT. It encodes CASSSGQLNTEAFF.

This chain connects TRBV6-5 to TRBJ1-3, with D possibly being TRBD1 (6 bases). CDR1 is MNHEY, CDR2 SVGAGI, per germline. V was pared by 6 bases and J by 0 bases, with 12 bases between. The CDR3 loop spans 15 amino acids. The CDR3 sequence is CASRQQGISGNTIYF. CDR3 coding DNA: TGTGCCAGCAGGCAACAGGGCATCTCTGGAAACACCATATATTTT.

The V gene is TRBV5-1, the J gene TRBJ2-5, with 9 bases fitting TRBD2. The CDR3 loop spans 16 amino acids. The V segment lost 7 bases and the J segment 5 bases; nucleotides outside the gene matches: 15. CDR1 is SGHRS, CDR2 YFSETQ, per germline. The CDR3 loop reads CASSERGAATPETQYF. The CDR3 bases are TGCGCCAGCTCCGAGCGGGGGGCGGCCACACCGGAGACCCAGTACTTC.

CDR3 region: CASNLTSGPPYEQYF. The CDR3 DNA reads TGTGCCAGCAACCTAACTAGCGGGCCCCCCTACGAGCAGTACTTC. The rearrangement joins TRBV28 to TRBJ2-7; 9 bases map to TRBD2. Per germline, CDR1 MDHEN and CDR2 SYDVKM. The V and J ends lost 7 bases and 2 bases, in that order; junction bases with no gene match: 9. This CDR3 is 15 amino acids long.

The chain is built from TRBV2 and TRBJ2-1; 8 bases agree with TRBD1. The germline gives CDR1 SNHLY, CDR2 FYNNEI. The CDR3 sequence is 16 residues long. Germline trimming cut 5 bases from V and 0 bases from J; bases unmatched to any gene: 6. The CDR3: CASSNRGQGSYNEQFF. The CDR3 DNA is TGTGCCAGCAGTAACCGCGGACAGGGCTCCTACAATGAGCAGTTCTTC. Filled out from reference TRBV2 and TRBJ2-1, the complete variable domain reads EPEVTQTPSHQVTQMGQEVILRCVPISNHLYFYWYRQILGQKVEFLVSFYNNEISEKSEIFDDQFSVERPDGSNFTLKIRSTKLEDSAMYFCASSNRGQGSYNEQFFGPGTRLTVL.

The gene calls are TRBV10-3 and TRBJ1-1; 12 bases agree with TRBD1. V lost 4 bases to trimming and J lost 4 bases; unmatched junction nucleotides: 4. Germline CDR1 reads ENHRY; CDR2 reads SYGVKD. The CDR3 sequence is 15 residues long. The CDR3 sequence is CAISGDRGLSTEAFF. The DNA for the CDR3 is TGTGCCATCAGTGGGGACAGGGGGCTCAGCACTGAAGCTTTCTTT.

This chain connects TRBV9 to TRBJ1-1, with a weak D call TRBD1 (6 bases). The CDR3 contains 15 residues. V was clipped by 4 bases and J by 3 bases, with 16 bases between them. Germline CDR1 and CDR2: SGDLS and YYNGEE. The CDR3 protein is CASSLMDSAYTEAFF. The CDR3 DNA follows: TGTGCCAGCAGCTTAATGGACAGCGCCTACACTGAAGCTTTCTTT.

The rearrangement uses TRBV4-2 and TRBJ2-7, with TRBD2 matching 12 bases. The V segment lost 0 bases and the J segment 5 bases; nucleotides outside the gene matches: 14. The CDR3 runs 19 residues. The germline gives CDR1 LGHNA, CDR2 YNFKEQ. CDR3 residues: CASSQETYGTSGWPNEQYF. DNA of the CDR3: TGTGCCAGCAGCCAAGAAACGTATGGGACTAGCGGGTGGCCGAACGAGCAGTACTTC.